What follows are 15 T cell receptor beta chains derived from one specimen sequenced in a study of preoperative IRX-2 immunotherapy in early breast cancer. Only in-frame clones appear in the TCRdb table, and some are missing; sequencing was by immunoSEQ multiplex PCR. The sample contains 20,000 to 30,000 clones, around four fifths of which appear only once. Indicated treatment: preoperative locoregional IRX-2 cytokine immunotherapy. This sample comprised lymph node tissue, obtained after IRX-2 immunotherapy. The receptors derive from a human donor with breast cancer.

V is TRBV19 and J is TRBJ2-1; D is possibly TRBD1 or TRBD2 (5 bases each). The CDR3 has 12 amino acids. Trimming pared 1 base from V and 13 bases from J, leaving 11 bases between. From germline, CDR1 is LNHDA and CDR2 SQIVND (reference sequence). CDR3 in DNA: TGTGCCAGTAGTATAGGGGGGTTCGGTCAGTTCTTC. It codes for CASSIGGFGQFF.

This clone occurred once. The gene calls are TRBV15 and TRBJ2-2, with 7 bases identical to TRBD1. CDR1 and CDR2 from the germline V gene are LNHNV and YYDKDF (reference sequence). J gave up 4 bases and V 1 base, and 12 bases lay outside the gene matches. The CDR3 runs 18 residues. The CDR3 sequence: CATSRGQGPDPATGELFF. The CDR3 DNA is TGTGCCACCAGCAGAGGACAGGGTCCCGACCCAGCCACCGGGGAGCTGTTTTTT. Filled out from reference TRBV15 and TRBJ2-2, the complete variable domain reads DAMVIQNPRYQVTQFGKPVTLSCSQTLNHNVMYWYQQKSSQAPKLLFHYYDKDFNNEADTPDNFQSRRPNTSFCFLDIRSPGLGDTAMYLCATSRGQGPDPATGELFFGEGSRLTVL.

V and J are TRBV7-6 and TRBJ2-6; tentatively, D is TRBD2 (6 bases). CDR1 is SGHVS and CDR2 is FNYEAQ in the germline V gene. The CDR3 extends over 19 amino acids. Trimming took off 4 bases at V and 0 bases at J, with 19 bases between the two ends. The CDR3 loop is CASSSRHRRDDSGANVLTF. CDR3 nucleotides: TGTGCCAGCAGCTCTAGACATAGGAGGGATGACTCTGGGGCCAACGTCCTGACTTTC.

V and J are TRBV6-8 and TRBJ1-1; D possibly corresponds to TRBD1 (6 bases). The V gene lost 2 bases and the J gene lost 8 bases, with 12 bases spanning the gap. The CDR3 is made up of 13 amino acids. Germline V lookup: CDR1 MNHGY, CDR2 SAAAGT. In nucleotides, the CDR3 is TGTGCCAGCAGTTACCATGAACAGGGAGAAGCTTTCTTT. Translated, it gives CASSYHEQGEAFF.

The V call is TRBV29-1, the J call TRBJ1-5; a possible D gene is TRBD1 (5 bases). From germline, CDR1 is SQVTM and CDR2 ANQGSEA. CDR3 length equals 15 residues. V was pared by 4 bases and J by 3 bases, with 16 bases between. The CDR3 DNA is TGCAGCGTTGCGGATCGGGGGGGACCCAATCAGCCCCAGCATTTT. It encodes CSVADRGGPNQPQHF.

This chain uses TRBV6-8 with TRBJ2-1; 9 bases match TRBD2. This CDR3 has 12 residues. V shed 5 bases and J 10 bases; nucleotides not matched to a gene: 3. The germline gives CDR1 MNHGY, CDR2 SAAAGT. The CDR3: CASSDLAGEQFF. In DNA form, the CDR3 reads TGTGCCAGCAGTGATCTAGCGGGGGAGCAGTTCTTC.

V and J are TRBV6-8 and TRBJ1-3, with 11 nucleotides matching TRBD1. CDR1 MNHGY and CDR2 SAAAGT come from the germline V gene. CDR3 length: 13 residues. CDR3 region: CAHGQGAGNTIYF. The CDR3 DNA reads TGTGCTCACGGACAGGGGGCGGGAAACACCATATATTTT.

This sequence joins TRBV5-1 and TRBJ1-1; 7 nucleotides align to TRBD1. V gave up 3 bases and J gave up 0 bases; unmatched junction bases: 2. CDR1 and CDR2 (germline): SGHRS, YFSETQ. The CDR3 is made up of 14 amino acids. The CDR3 nucleotides read TGCGCCAGCAGCTCTACAGGGGTGAACACTGAAGCTTTCTTT. Amino acid sequence: CASSSTGVNTEAFF.

The rearrangement uses TRBV5-1 and TRBJ1-1; D uncertain. V lost 0 bases to trimming and J lost 0 bases, with 6 bases between them. There are 14 residues in the CDR3. Germline V gene data show CDR1 as SGHRS and CDR2 as YFSETQ. The CDR3 bases are TGCGCCAGCAGCTTGGACGGGGTGAACACTGAAGCTTTCTTT. Its protein is CASSLDGVNTEAFF.

The J gene is TRBJ2-7, the V gene TRBV10-2; TRBD1 aligns across 10 bases. V lost 3 bases and J lost 3; bases outside the gene matches: 2. Germline CDR1 reads WSHSY; CDR2 reads SAAADI. This CDR3 is 14 amino acids long. CDR3 nucleotides: TGCGCCAGCAGTGATTGGGACAGGGGCTACGAGCAGTACGTC. It yields the protein CASSDWDRGYEQYV.

This chain joins TRBV18 and TRBJ1-1; D gene uncertain. V shed 1 base and J shed 0 bases, with 12 bases lying between them. Per germline, CDR1 KGHSH and CDR2 LQKENI. The CDR3 is 16 residues long. CDR3 loop: CASSPRLGQMNTEAFF. The DNA of the CDR3 is TGTGCCAGCTCACCACGACTCGGCCAAATGAACACTGAAGCTTTCTTT.

The chain couples TRBV7-8 to TRBJ2-2; perhaps TRBD1 as D (6 bases). Germline CDR1 reads SGHVS; CDR2 reads FQNEAQ. CDR3 length: 13 residues. Trimming took 3 bases from V and 6 from J, leaving 8 bases between them. CDR3 nucleotide sequence: TGTGCCAGCAGCTTCCACAGGGCCGGGGAGCTGTTTTTT. Residues: CASSFHRAGELFF.

The gene calls are TRBV19 and TRBJ1-4; D not certain. Looked up from germline, CDR1 is LNHDA and CDR2 is SQIVND (reference sequence). The CDR3 consists of 16 residues. Trimming shortened V by 7 bases and J by 9 bases, and 24 bases separated the two germline ends. The CDR3 sequence: CASTPWSKGDEKKLFF. Here the CDR3 DNA reads TGTGCCAGTACCCCGTGGTCTAAGGGCGATGAAAAAAAACTGTTTTTT.

This clone was found a few times. V usage is TRBV18 and J usage is TRBJ1-1; D perhaps matches TRBD1 (5 bases). In germline, CDR1 is KGHSH, CDR2 LQKENI. The CDR3 runs 15 residues. Trimming left V 3 bases short and J 1 base short, with 12 bases between. The CDR3 region has the DNA TGTGCCAGCTCACCGACAGCTGGATCGAACACTGAAGCTTTCTTT. Its protein is CASSPTAGSNTEAFF.

The J gene is TRBJ1-2, the V gene TRBV18; D possibly corresponds to TRBD1 (6 bases). Trimming cost V 6 bases and J 1 base, with 18 bases left between them. Germline V gives CDR1 KGHSH, CDR2 LQKENI. This CDR3 is built from 16 residues. CDR3 in DNA: TGTGCCAGCTCGCCGGTGGGGCCAGGGGTTAACTATGGCTACACCTTC. Its protein is CASSPVGPGVNYGYTF. Filled out from reference TRBV18 and TRBJ1-2, the complete variable domain reads NAGVMQNPRHLVRRRGQEARLRCSPMKGHSHVYWYRQLPEEGLKFMVYLQKENIIDESGMPKERFSAEFPKEGPSILRIQQVVRGDSAAYFCASSPVGPGVNYGYTFGSGTRLTVV.